This is a list of T cell receptor beta chains from one sample in a study of neurological immune-mediated disorders. TCRdb called the 5' RACE reads again in MiXCR, with one record for every CDR3 protein. The profile shows about 30,000 distinct CDR3 sequences, about 12% of them singletons. Sequencing used PBMCs. The receptors derive from a man in his fifties or sixties in good health. CDR3s include the opening cysteine and the closing phenylalanine or tryptophan. D genes are given only for firm matches. The size entry is marked missing in some rows and otherwise reads once, few, many or a size class.

V gene	clone size	J gene	D gene	CDR3 DNA	CDR3 protein
TRBV10-2	many	TRBJ2-7	TRBD2	TGCGCCGCATCGGGACTAGCCTTCGACGAGCAGTACTTC	CAASGLAFDEQYF
TRBV7-2	.	TRBJ2-7	TRBD1	TGTGCCAGCAGCCCCGGGACAGGGGGCATGAACGAGCAGTACTTC	CASSPGTGGMNEQYF
TRBV12-3/TRBV12-4	many	TRBJ1-2	.	TGTGCCAGCACCGAAATGAGGACTGGCGGCTACACCTTC	CASTEMRTGGYTF
TRBV18	.	TRBJ2-2	TRBD1	TGTGCCAGCTCACCAGAGAGACAGGGCACCGGGGAGCTGTTTTTT	CASSPERQGTGELFF
TRBV7-6	many	TRBJ2-7	TRBD2	TGTGCCAGCAGCGCGACTAGCGGGACATACGAGCAGTACTTC	CASSATSGTYEQYF
TRBV3-1	.	TRBJ2-1	TRBD2	TGTGCCAGCAGCCAAGTCTTTGGGACTATTAACCATGAGCAGTTCTTC	CASSQVFGTINHEQFF
TRBV7-2	many	TRBJ1-5	.	TGTGCCAGCAGCTCTACAAGTTTGAATCAGCCCCAGCATTTT	CASSSTSLNQPQHF
TRBV29-1	many	TRBJ1-2	.	TGCAGCGTTGATGGTGGCCCCCGCTACACCTTC	CSVDGGPRYTF
TRBV7-2	many	TRBJ2-7	.	TGTGCCAGCAGCTCCAGGACCCGCTACGAGCAGTACTTC	CASSSRTRYEQYF
TRBV10-3	many	TRBJ2-7	.	TGTGCCACCAACCCCCAAACTTCCTTGAGAGAGCAGTACTTC	CATNPQTSLREQYF
TRBV15	medium-sized	TRBJ2-5	.	TGTGCCACCAGCCTGAGGACCCGCCGTGAGACCCAGTACTTC	CATSLRTRRETQYF
TRBV12-3/TRBV12-4	many	TRBJ2-2	.	TGTGCCAGCAGTTTTGGGGCGACCGGGGAGCTGTTTTTT	CASSFGATGELFF
TRBV20-1	many	TRBJ1-5	.	TGCAGTGCTAGAGATGCTAATAGCAATCAGCCCCAGCATTTT	CSARDANSNQPQHF
TRBV15	medium-sized	TRBJ2-1	.	TGTGCCACCAGCAGAGCACGGGGAGAGCAGTTCTTC	CATSRARGEQFF
TRBV6-5	many	TRBJ1-2	TRBD1	TGTGCCAGCAGGCCAACAGAGGGACAGGGACTTGGCTACACCTTC	CASRPTEGQGLGYTF
TRBV27	many	TRBJ1-5	.	TGTGCCAGCAGTTTAAGGGAAGATCAGCCCCAGCATTTT	CASSLREDQPQHF
TRBV2	many	TRBJ2-7	.	TGTGCCAGCAGGTGGCTCAAGGACCTGGGCGAGCAGTACTTC	CASRWLKDLGEQYF
TRBV5-1	many	TRBJ2-3	TRBD1	TGCGCCAGCAGCCCCCTGACAGGGACCACAGATACGCAGTATTTT	CASSPLTGTTDTQYF
TRBV6-1	many	TRBJ1-5	.	TGTGCCAGCAGTGAAGCAGGACTGGATAGCAATCAGCCCCAGCATTTT	CASSEAGLDSNQPQHF
TRBV9	many	TRBJ2-1	TRBD2	TGTGCCAGCAGCATACGGGAGGGCCCCTACAATGAGCAGTTCTTC	CASSIREGPYNEQFF
TRBV20-1	many	TRBJ2-3	.	TGCAGTGCGAGCGTTTGGGGAATTGCTAGCACAGATACGCAGTATTTT	CSASVWGIASTDTQYF
TRBV20-1	many	TRBJ1-1	.	TGCAGTGCTAGACCTTCGGGGGGAACTGAAGCTTTCTTT	CSARPSGGTEAFF